This T cell receptor beta chain was sequenced during a study of shared clonotypes between healthy human individuals. Study details: The cohort had a couple of women and three men, ages 18 to 49. Study-level findings and limits: Few donors restricted represented genetic and exposure-history diversity. A reduction in generation probabilities was seen for non-shared clonotypes relative to those shared by all four donors.

The V gene end was trimmed by 1 base and the J gene end by 5 bases; junction bases not matched to a gene: 7. Germline CDR1 MNHEY, CDR2 SMNVEV (reference sequence). The CDR3 covers 15 residues. In the sorted-subset replicate PCRs, 200 ng DNA, 29,000 or so T cell genomes, was used. Only in-frame clones appear in the TCRdb table, and some are missing; sequencing was by immunoSEQ multiplex PCR. The sample consists of 1.4 million or so clones, 98% of them appearing once. Notes on this clone: Its antigen is as yet unknown.

This sequence originates from a man aged 30 to 39 in good health. The genes are TRBV27 and TRBJ2-7; 8 bases align to TRBD1. Sequences were obtained from naive CD4+ T cells sorted from blood. Subset here: CD45RA+ positively selected. CDR3 bases: TGTGCCAGCAGTTTATACTCCAGGGGGCTTGACGAGCAGTACTTC. Its translation is CASSLYSRGLDEQYF.